Below, 16 T cell receptor beta chains from the same sample are listed, as sequenced in a study of graft-versus-host responses after intestinal transplantation. No antigen has been assigned to these receptors. TCRdb's table, derived via immunoSEQ multiplex PCR, lists solely in-frame clones and lacks some. The sample carries some 140,000 clones, approximately 94% recorded once. The sample in question was unstimulated CD4+ T cells sorted from spleen or lymph node cells, obtained before intestinal transplant. The receptor source for this set is a human donor who received an intestinal transplant.

The chain uses TRBV28 and TRBJ2-3, with 15 bases identical to TRBD2. J was trimmed by 2 bases and V by 2 bases; bases with no gene match: 8. The germline V gene encodes CDR1 MDHEN and CDR2 SYDVKM. This CDR3 is 19 amino acids long. Written as DNA, the CDR3 is TGTGCCAGCAGTTTAAGTGGACTAGCGGGGGGGCGGGACACAGATACGCAGTATTTT. Translating it yields CASSLSGLAGGRDTDTQYF.

The chain employs TRBV19 and TRBJ1-2; tentatively, D is TRBD1 (5 bases). The CDR3 runs to 15 residues. Per the germline V gene, CDR1 is LNHDA and CDR2 is SQIVND (reference sequence). V lost 3 bases and J 8 bases, leaving 19 bases between the germline ends. The CDR3 loop is CASSISQGLATGYTF. The CDR3 nucleotides read TGTGCCAGTAGTATTAGTCAGGGACTGGCTACAGGCTACACCTTC. Using reference TRBV19 and TRBJ1-2 for the parts outside the CDR3, the full variable domain is DGGITQSPKYLFRKEGQNVTLSCEQNLNHDAMYWYRQDPGQGLRLIYYSQIVNDFQKGDIAEGYSVSREKKESFPLTVTSAQKNPTAFYLCASSISQGLATGYTFGSGTRLTVV.

V usage is TRBV19 and J usage is TRBJ2-3; 10 bases agree with TRBD2. CDR1 and CDR2 from the germline V gene are LNHDA and SQIVND (reference sequence). This CDR3 spans 15 amino acids. V gave up 5 bases and J gave up 6 bases; unmatched junction bases: 8. Written as DNA, the CDR3 is TGTGCCAGTAGTCCTAGCGGGGGACTTATGGATACGCAGTATTTT. Translated: CASSPSGGLMDTQYF.

The CDR3 is CASSKGTVGVSYTF. CDR3 in DNA: TGCGCCAGCAGCAAGGGGACGGTTGGGGTTTCCTACACCTTC. The chain joins TRBV5-1 to TRBJ1-2; D perhaps matches TRBD1 (5 bases). V lost 4 bases, J lost 10 bases, and 20 bases lay in between. This CDR3 comprises 14 residues. From germline, CDR1 is SGHRS and CDR2 YFSETQ.

The chain has TRBV18 and TRBJ1-2; D gene unclear. This CDR3 has 15 amino acids. V was cut by 2 bases and J by 4 bases, with 14 bases left in between. Germline lookup yields CDR1 KGHSH and CDR2 LQKENI. CDR3 DNA: TGTGCCAGCTCACCAGGGAAAGGGAACGTCTATGGCTACACCTTC. Encoded protein: CASSPGKGNVYGYTF.

V and J are TRBV5-1 and TRBJ1-1, with D possibly matching TRBD1 (5 bases). Trimming shortened V by 3 bases and J by 1 base, and 22 bases separated the two germline ends. This CDR3 is 18 amino acids long. Germline V gene data show CDR1 as SGHRS and CDR2 as YFSETQ. CDR3 in amino acids: CASSSNQRSRATNTEAFF. The CDR3 DNA is TGCGCCAGCAGCTCAAACCAAAGAAGCAGGGCCACGAACACTGAAGCTTTCTTT.

Here the CDR3 DNA reads TGTGCCAGCAGTGAGGATGGGACAGGGACTTCACCCCTCCACTTT. Amino acids: CASSEDGTGTSPLHF. The rearrangement uses TRBV6-1 and TRBJ1-6, with 9 bases aligning to TRBD1. Germline V gene data show CDR1 as MNHNS and CDR2 as SASEGT. V lost 3 bases and J lost 9; bases outside the gene matches: 6. This CDR3 is built from 15 residues.

The chain carries TRBV7-8 and TRBJ1-5; possibly TRBD1 for D (5 bases). From germline, CDR1 is SGHVS and CDR2 FQNEAQ. This CDR3 contains 16 residues. V was cut by 2 bases and J by 0 bases, with 11 bases left in between. CDR3 sequence reads: CASSLLPQGSNQPQHF. The CDR3 nucleotides are TGTGCCAGCAGCTTACTCCCCCAGGGTAGCAATCAGCCCCAGCATTTT.

The genes are TRBV19 and TRBJ2-5; D unclear. The CDR3 covers 15 residues. Trimming took 1 base from V and 4 from J, leaving 13 bases between them. The germline V gene has CDR1 LNHDA and CDR2 SQIVND (reference sequence). CDR3 bases: TGTGCCAGTAGTATAGGGGCCGGAATCGGAGAGACCCAGTACTTC. It is translated as CASSIGAGIGETQYF.

The rearrangement joins TRBV4-1 to TRBJ2-3; D gene unclear. This CDR3 is 12 amino acids long. CDR1 and CDR2 from the germline V gene are MGHRA and YSYEKL. Trimming removed 3 bases at V and 2 bases at J, with 3 bases between. CDR3 in amino acids: CASSHATDTQYF. CDR3 nucleotides: TGCGCCAGCAGCCACGCCACAGATACGCAGTATTTT.

The chain recombines TRBV7-9 with TRBJ2-3; a weak D match, TRBD1 (5 bases). This CDR3 has 15 amino acids. Germline assignment: CDR1 SEHNR and CDR2 FQNEAQ (reference sequence). V lost 5 bases, J lost 0 bases, and 12 bases lay in between. This chain's CDR3 is CASSPGSVSTDTQYF. The CDR3 nucleotides read TGTGCCAGCAGCCCAGGGTCGGTGAGCACAGATACGCAGTATTTT.

The chain joins TRBV5-6 to TRBJ2-2; D is possibly TRBD2 (5 bases). Germline CDR1 and CDR2: SGHDT and YYEEEE. V shed 0 bases and J shed 8 bases, with 14 bases lying between them. The length of the CDR3 is 15 residues. CDR3 region: CASSLVDSEPGELFF. The CDR3 bases are TGTGCCAGCAGCTTGGTGGACTCCGAACCGGGGGAGCTGTTTTTT.

V usage is TRBV4-1 and J usage is TRBJ2-1, with D perhaps TRBD2 (6 bases). Germline assignment: CDR1 MGHRA and CDR2 YSYEKL. V was clipped by 0 bases and J by 2 bases, with 11 bases between them. The CDR3 extends over 16 amino acids. CDR3 in DNA: TGCGCCAGCAGCCAAGACAACGGGGGTACCTACAATGAGCAGTTCTTC. Translation: CASSQDNGGTYNEQFF.

CDR3 in amino acids: CASSPTGETEAFF. As DNA, the CDR3 is TGTGCCAGCTCACCGACAGGTGAGACTGAAGCTTTCTTT. V and J are TRBV18 and TRBJ1-1, with D possibly being TRBD1 (6 bases). With 3 bases removed from V and 5 bases from J, the gap between germline ends came to 10 bases. This CDR3 comprises 13 residues. CDR1 is KGHSH, CDR2 LQKENI, per germline.

This chain connects TRBV19 to TRBJ2-1, with TRBD2 matching over 11 bases. CDR1 and CDR2 from the germline V gene are LNHDA and SQIVND (reference sequence). CDR3 length: 17 residues. Trimming at V came to 5 bases and at J to 6 bases, leaving 12 bases not matched to a gene. The CDR3 loop reads CASSVIAGGPRTNEQFF. The CDR3, as DNA: TGTGCCAGTAGTGTCATAGCGGGGGGGCCAAGGACCAATGAGCAGTTCTTC. The variable domain in full, completed from reference TRBV19 and TRBJ2-1, reads DGGITQSPKYLFRKEGQNVTLSCEQNLNHDAMYWYRQDPGQGLRLIYYSQIVNDFQKGDIAEGYSVSREKKESFPLTVTSAQKNPTAFYLCASSVIAGGPRTNEQFFGPGTRLTVL.

The chain links TRBV6-1 to TRBJ1-2, with TRBD1 as a possible D gene (5 bases). Trimming took off 11 bases at V and 4 bases at J, with 11 bases between the two ends. Germline-derived CDR1 and CDR2 are MNHNS and SASEGT. CDR3 size: 11 residues. CDR3: CASWGSYGYTF. The CDR3, as DNA: TGTGCCTCTTGGGGCAGCTATGGCTACACCTTC.